This TCR beta chain came from a study of shared clonotypes between healthy human individuals. Study details: The study used three CD4 naive, three CD4 memory, two CD8 naive and one CD8 memory plate per donor. General observations from the study: Approximately 4.6% of naive CD4 clonotypes were shared across four donors.

Sequencing was at deep level. TCRdb's copy holds only in-frame clones and misses some; the assay was immunoSEQ multiplex PCR. The table includes 1.5 million to 2.5 million clones, less than 95% detected once. Naive CD8 isolation took CD45RO-negative cells positively selected for CCR7 and excluded terminally differentiated effector memory CD45RA+ cells. About this clone itself: Its antigen is undetermined.

The clonotype originates from a man between 18 and 29 years old in good health. Sequencing input: naive CD8+ T cells sorted from blood.

This CDR3 reads CASSEAQEGSYNEQFF. CDR3 DNA: TGTGCCAGCAGTGAAGCACAGGAAGGCTCCTACAATGAGCAGTTCTTC. V is TRBV2 and J is TRBJ2-1; a possible D gene is TRBD1 (5 bases). CDR3 size: 16 residues. Germline V gives CDR1 SNHLY, CDR2 FYNNEI. Between the trimmed V and J ends, which lost 0 bases and 0 bases, there was a span of 9 bases.